Reported below is one TCR beta chain. Its antigen specificity is not known. No much larger clone is present one base from it, and per-base qualities are unavailable. TCRbeta CDR3 regions were amplified from genomic DNA using the immunoSEQ Assay, a bias-controlled multiplex PCR. Concerning the study's data processing: Within the assay, amplification of reference gene primers was used to estimate how many nucleated cells each sample contained. To quantify the absolute abundance of each unique TCRbeta CDR3 rearrangement, sequence reads were collapsed and filtered. For each sample, productive Simpson clonality was calculated by taking the square root of Simpson's diversity index across productive rearrangements. Entries here come from immuneACCESS through TCRdb and include only in-frame sequences with V and J called. Some clones fail to appear in such tables; in the studies checked, an unresolved V gene covers under half of the shortfall, and the cause of the remainder is unknown. The V and J calls and clone size were taken over from that table, and D and trimming were inferred from the DNA. The sample table shows about 240,000 clones, and about nine tenths are seen once. The biggest ten clones account for around 7.8% of the sample.

This sample is part of a study of blood T cell repertoires in COVID-19 (dated by TCRdb to about 2020). Notes on the research overall: Samples from collaborators originated in the United States, Italy and Spain and spanned both the acute and convalescent phases of COVID-19. The prospective study material was composed of cDNA or gDNA derived from T cells, B-cell-depleted T cells, or PBMCs. Deeply sampled blood TCRbeta repertoires from subjects exposed to, actively infected with, or recovered from COVID-19 were included in the dataset. The repertoires were made available in a free public database intended to serve as a resource for research on the immune response to SARS-CoV-2. Samples came from the ongoing ImmuneRACE study (first 160 participants) plus 1,254 subjects from 6 global collaborators. A de-identified subject ID, COVID-19 status, age in years and sex were almost always included in the sample metadata. Where available, HLA class I and class II types were taken from metadata supplied by the sample provider and were not determined by assay-based typing. General conclusions and limits of the study: The amount of clinical and demographic metadata varied by source and participant and was provided uncurated.

Deletion took 3 bases off V and 6 bases off J, with a span of 14 bases between the germline ends. Taken from cysteine to phenylalanine, the CDR3 has 14 residues. The only DNA kept is the CDR3, 42 bases in frame from the first base. The CDR1 and CDR2 encoded by the germline V gene (reference sequence) are LNHDA and SQIVND. Another Seattle source contributed samples from volunteer blood donors who had recovered from COVID-19. Whole blood was collected in K2EDTA tubes by collaborating institutions according to the institutions' own protocols. For TCRbeta analysis, collaborators shipped samples as frozen whole blood, isolated PBMCs, or DNA extracted from either of those sample types.

The source of this sequence is a man between 60 and 75 years old who had recovered from COVID-19. The sample comprised peripheral blood. Recombination joined TRBV19 with TRBJ2-5; a tentative D match to TRBD2 spans 6 bases. This receptor has the CDR3 CASSIGGDFKTQYF. The DNA reads TGTGCCAGTAGTATCGGCGGGGACTTTAAGACCCAGTACTTC.